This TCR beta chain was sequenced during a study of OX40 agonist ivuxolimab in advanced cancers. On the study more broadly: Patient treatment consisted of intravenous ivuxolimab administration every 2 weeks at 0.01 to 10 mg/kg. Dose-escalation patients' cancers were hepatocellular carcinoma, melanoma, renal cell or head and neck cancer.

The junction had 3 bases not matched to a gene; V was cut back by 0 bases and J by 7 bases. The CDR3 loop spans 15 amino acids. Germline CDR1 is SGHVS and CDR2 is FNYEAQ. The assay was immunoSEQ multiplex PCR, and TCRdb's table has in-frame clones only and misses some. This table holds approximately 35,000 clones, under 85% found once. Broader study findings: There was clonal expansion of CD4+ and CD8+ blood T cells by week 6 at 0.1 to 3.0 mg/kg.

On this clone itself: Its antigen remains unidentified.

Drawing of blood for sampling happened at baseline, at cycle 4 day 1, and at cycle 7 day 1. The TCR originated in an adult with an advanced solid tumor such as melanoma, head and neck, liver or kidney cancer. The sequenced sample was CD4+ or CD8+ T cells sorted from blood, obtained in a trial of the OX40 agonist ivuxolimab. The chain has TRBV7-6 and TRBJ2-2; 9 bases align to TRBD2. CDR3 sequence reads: CASSLASGGIGELFF. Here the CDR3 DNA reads TGTGCCAGCAGCTTAGCTAGCGGGGGTATCGGGGAGCTGTTTTTT.